The T cell receptor beta chain under discussion was sequenced for a study of OX40 agonist ivuxolimab in advanced cancers. Patients were ineligible given autoimmune disease history or systemic immunosuppression. Concerning this clone: Its antigen is as yet unknown.

The CDR3 sequence is 15 residues long. Germline CDR1 LNHDA, CDR2 SQIVND (reference sequence). Trimming stripped 0 bases from V and 4 bases from J, with 12 bases between. Overall study findings and caveats: The study did not work out the antigen specificity of the expanded peripheral T cells. Among some nonresponders, normalized T-cell clonal expansion was also low. Both CD4+ and CD8+ T cell populations in blood had undergone clonal expansion by week 6 at 0.1 to 3.0 mg/kg.

Clones were read by immunoSEQ multiplex PCR, and TCRdb kept only the in-frame ones, dropping some. The table has about 50,000 clones, around 90% seen once. The TCR originated in an adult with an advanced solid tumor such as melanoma, head and neck, liver or kidney cancer. Source: CD4+ or CD8+ T cells sorted from blood, taken in a trial of the OX40 agonist ivuxolimab. V is TRBV19 and J is TRBJ1-1; a possible D gene is TRBD1 (5 bases). The CDR3 protein is CASSIDAGTGTEAFF. The CDR3 DNA sequence: TGTGCCAGTAGTATAGATGCAGGGACTGGCACTGAAGCTTTCTTT.